This entry lists 27 T cell receptor beta chains sequenced from one sample in a study of T-cell reconstitution after alpha-beta-depleted transplantation in children. Researchers prepared the TCRbeta library using unique molecular identifiers, the study reports. MiXCR was run by TCRdb on the PCR reads, yielding one entry per CDR3 protein. The sample has hundreds of thousands of distinct CDR3 sequences; under 15% are singletons. The starting material was PBMCs, obtained before TCRalphabeta/CD19-depleted stem cell transplant. The receptors here all came from a girl aged 2 to 9 with congenital amegakaryocytic thrombocytopenia, due to receive a stem cell transplant.

The chain links TRBV7-9 to TRBJ2-5; D is possibly TRBD2 (5 bases). The CDR3 has 14 amino acids. CDR1 SEHNR and CDR2 FQNEAQ come from the germline V gene (reference sequence). With 2 bases removed from V and 5 bases from J, the gap between germline ends came to 12 bases. DNA of the CDR3: TGTGCCAGCAGCTTATTGCCCCGCGGGGAGACCCAGTACTTC. This codes for CASSLLPRGETQYF.

This clonotype was observed at least ten times. A junction end diverges from the germline sequence, so it may reflect a read error. The rearrangement links TRBV7-6 to TRBJ2-7, with D perhaps TRBD1 or TRBD2 (5 bases each). The germline CDR1 and CDR2 sequences are SGHVS and FNYEAQ. The CDR3 is 12 amino acids. The CDR3 is CASSLGMGPLHF. CDR3 sequence (DNA): TGTGCCAGCAGCTTAGGGATGGGACCACTGCACTTC. Looking up the rest from reference TRBV7-6 and TRBJ2-7 gives the full variable domain: GAGVSQSPRYKVTKRGQDVALRCDPISGHVSLYWYRQALGQGPEFLTYFNYEAQQDKSGLPNDRFSAERPEGSISTLTIQRTEQRDSAMYRCASSLGMGPLHFGPGTRLTVT.

This clonotype came up a few times. The chain combines TRBV5-6 with TRBJ2-7; 7 bases are a match to TRBD2. Per the germline V gene, CDR1 is SGHDT and CDR2 is YYEEEE. The CDR3 is made up of 16 amino acids. V shed 1 base and J 4 bases; nucleotides not matched to a gene: 11. CDR3 sequence reads: CASSLRASGFPYEQYF. CDR3 DNA sequence: TGTGCCAGCAGCTTGAGAGCTAGCGGCTTCCCGTACGAGCAGTACTTC.

The V call is TRBV2, the J call TRBJ2-1; D possibly corresponds to TRBD2 (6 bases). V lost 4 bases to trimming and J lost 6 bases, with 10 bases between them. This CDR3 spans 13 amino acids. Germline values: CDR1 SNHLY, CDR2 FYNNEI. Here the CDR3 DNA reads TGTGCCAGCAGTGCATTGCGGGGCAATGAGCAGTTCTTC. Residues: CASSALRGNEQFF.

The chain has TRBV19 and TRBJ2-5; D perhaps matches TRBD1 (6 bases). This CDR3 region has 15 residues. Trimming shortened V by 3 bases and J by 5 bases, and 16 bases separated the two germline ends. The germline CDR1 and CDR2 sequences are LNHDA and SQIVND (reference sequence). For the CDR3, the DNA is TGTGCCAGTAGTATTCGCCGGGACAAGAGGGAGACCCAGTACTTC. Its translation is CASSIRRDKRETQYF.

For this clonotype: A much larger clone lies a single base off, so this may be a read error. The genes are TRBV12-3 or TRBV12-4 and TRBJ2-2, with 8 bases lining up with TRBD2. This CDR3 region has 15 residues. Trimming took 7 bases from V and 4 from J; bases not matched to a gene: 8. CDR3: CASNLRGRPTGELFF. The DNA for the CDR3 is TGTGCCAGCAACCTTCGCGGGAGGCCCACCGGGGAGCTGTTTTTT.

This clonotype appeared many times. This chain joins TRBV10-3 and TRBJ2-3; D perhaps matches TRBD2 (5 bases). Germline V gene sequence: CDR1 ENHRY, CDR2 SYGVKD. Trimming took off 4 bases at V and 2 bases at J, with 13 bases between the two ends. The CDR3 loop spans 15 amino acids. The CDR3 region has the DNA TGTGCCATCAGTGGGGAAGCGGCAAACACAGATACGCAGTATTTT. Translation gives CAISGEAANTDTQYF.

This clonotype was observed a few times. The chain recombines TRBV29-1 with TRBJ2-7, with D tentatively TRBD2 (7 bases). Germline V CDR1 and CDR2: SQVTM, ANQGSEA. Trimming cost V 4 bases and J 2 bases, with 21 bases left between them. The CDR3 has 16 amino acids. In nucleotides, the CDR3 is TGCAGCGTTGTTGGGGGGGGACATCGTGATGCCTACGAGCAGTACTTC. Translated: CSVVGGGHRDAYEQYF.

This clonotype was found many times. The rearrangement links TRBV3-1 to TRBJ2-1; TRBD2 is a possible D gene (6 bases). In germline, CDR1 is LGHDT, CDR2 YNNKEL (reference sequence). The CDR3 sequence is 15 residues long. The V gene lost 6 bases and the J gene lost 3 bases, with 15 bases spanning the gap. The CDR3 spells CASSLLATNYNEQFF. Here the CDR3 DNA reads TGTGCCAGCAGTCTCCTAGCGACCAACTACAATGAGCAGTTCTTC.

Concerning this clonotype: A read error may be the cause here, since a much bigger clone is one base away. This chain links TRBV4-1 with TRBJ2-2, with a weak D call TRBD1 (5 bases). CDR3 length: 17 residues. Germline V CDR1 and CDR2: MGHRA, YSYEKL. CDR3 protein: CDSSQGAMRTNTGELFF. The CDR3 coding sequence is TGCGACAGCAGCCAAGGGGCGATGCGGACGAACACCGGGGAGCTGTTTTTT.

This clonotype was observed at least ten times. The rearrangement uses TRBV6-5 and TRBJ2-2; D call uncertain. Trimming left V 3 bases short and J 5 bases short, with 10 bases between. This CDR3 is 14 amino acids long. Germline V gives CDR1 MNHEY, CDR2 SVGAGI. CDR3 sequence reads: CASSYYIKTGELFF. CDR3 in DNA: TGTGCCAGCAGTTATTACATAAAGACCGGGGAGCTGTTTTTT.

This clonotype was recorded a few times. This sequence joins TRBV30 and TRBJ2-2; tentatively, D is TRBD1 or TRBD2 (5 bases each). Looked up from germline, CDR1 is GTSNPN and CDR2 is SVGIG (reference sequence). V was trimmed by 4 bases and J by 4 bases, leaving 10 bases between them. This CDR3 is built from 13 residues. The CDR3: CAWTGGFTGELFF. CDR3 nucleotide sequence: TGTGCCTGGACTGGGGGTTTCACCGGGGAGCTGTTTTTT.

This clonotype was seen ten or more times. The J gene is TRBJ2-3, the V gene TRBV2; 14 bases align to TRBD2. V lost 8 bases to trimming and J lost 4 bases; unmatched junction nucleotides: 14. CDR3 length equals 18 residues. The germline V gene encodes CDR1 SNHLY and CDR2 FYNNEI. In DNA, the CDR3 is TGTGCCAGCCCCGGGACTAGCGGGAGCCCCGATGTGGCAGATACGCAGTATTTT. It is translated as CASPGTSGSPDVADTQYF.

This clonotype was counted between two and nine times. This chain's CDR3 is CASSSSGAFNEQFF. CDR3 bases: TGTGCCAGCAGCTCGTCAGGGGCCTTCAATGAGCAGTTCTTC. The genes are TRBV9 and TRBJ2-1, with D possibly being TRBD1 (6 bases). This CDR3 spans 14 amino acids. CDR1 and CDR2 (germline): SGDLS, YYNGEE. Between the trimmed V and J ends, which lost 4 bases and 6 bases, there was a span of 14 bases.

This clonotype was detected many times. This chain uses TRBV3-1 with TRBJ2-5; a possible D gene is TRBD1 (6 bases). V gave up 1 base and J gave up 1 base, with 13 bases separating them. The CDR3 length is 16 residues. Germline V gene data show CDR1 as LGHDT and CDR2 as YNNKEL (reference sequence). CDR3 region: CASSQGRDTVQETQYF. CDR3 DNA sequence: TGTGCCAGCAGCCAAGGTAGGGACACAGTCCAAGAGACCCAGTACTTC.

CDR3 sequence: CSASPTGTVYEQYF. CDR3 nucleotide sequence: TGCAGTGCTAGCCCGACCGGGACAGTCTACGAGCAGTACTTC. V usage is TRBV20-1 and J usage is TRBJ2-7; 7 bases line up with TRBD1. The CDR3 has 14 amino acids. Germline values: CDR1 DFQATT, CDR2 SNEGSKA (reference sequence). V lost 3 bases, J lost 3 bases, and 8 bases stayed unmatched.

This clonotype was seen many times. The chain carries TRBV20-1 and TRBJ1-5, with D unclear. Trimming took off 3 bases at V and 4 bases at J, with 13 bases between the two ends. In germline, CDR1 is DFQATT, CDR2 SNEGSKA (reference sequence). There are 14 residues in the CDR3. The CDR3 sequence is CSASGPGENQPQHF. The DNA for the CDR3 is TGCAGTGCTAGTGGCCCCGGGGAGAATCAGCCCCAGCATTTT.

This clonotype was counted at least ten times. This sequence joins TRBV12-3 or TRBV12-4 and TRBJ2-1, with a possible D match to TRBD2 (6 bases). V was trimmed by 2 bases and J by 6 bases, leaving 11 bases between them. This CDR3 comprises 14 residues. The CDR3 DNA reads as TGTGCCAGCAGTTTATCGGAGCGGGTCAATGAGCAGTTCTTC. It translates to CASSLSERVNEQFF.

This chain connects TRBV20-1 to TRBJ2-1; the match to TRBD2 covers 10 bases. The CDR3 extends over 14 amino acids. CDR1 and CDR2 from the germline V gene are DFQATT and SNEGSKA (reference sequence). Germline trimming cut 7 bases from V and 4 bases from J; bases unmatched to any gene: 7. The CDR3 sequence is CSDRGLAEYNEQFF. The CDR3 nucleotides are TGCAGTGACCGCGGACTAGCGGAATACAATGAGCAGTTCTTC.

At least ten counts were recorded for this clonotype. V and J are TRBV28 and TRBJ2-1; perhaps TRBD1 as D (5 bases). V was trimmed by 6 bases and J by 2 bases, leaving 11 bases between them. CDR3 length: 14 amino acids. In germline, CDR1 is MDHEN, CDR2 SYDVKM. CDR3 protein: CASSTTDTYNEQFF. CDR3 nucleotides: TGTGCCAGCAGCACCACGGACACCTACAATGAGCAGTTCTTC.

This clonotype was counted a few times. V gene TRBV10-3 combines with J gene TRBJ2-1, with TRBD2 matching over 9 bases. CDR1 and CDR2 from the germline V gene are ENHRY and SYGVKD. Trimming removed 3 bases from V and 7 bases from J; junction bases left unmatched: 10. This CDR3 has 16 amino acids. The CDR3 nucleotides read TGTGCCATCAGTGAATCCCAGGGCCTAGCGGGAAATGAGCAGTTCTTC. It translates to CAISESQGLAGNEQFF.

In this sample, this clonotype turned up many times. The chain combines TRBV20-1 with TRBJ2-5; D call uncertain. Germline CDR1 and CDR2: DFQATT and SNEGSKA (reference sequence). V was trimmed by 3 bases and J by 2 bases, leaving 13 bases between them. This CDR3 is 14 amino acids long. For the CDR3, the DNA is TGCAGTGCTAGCAGTGGGCAGCTTCAAGAGACCCAGTACTTC. Translated, it gives CSASSGQLQETQYF.

This clonotype occurred many times. The V call is TRBV29-1, the J call TRBJ2-2, with a tentative D call TRBD1 (5 bases). This CDR3 has 13 residues. Germline CDR1 reads SQVTM; CDR2 reads ANQGSEA. V was shortened by 5 bases and J by 1 base, with 8 bases between the two germline ends. The CDR3 loop is CSVLQGNTGELFF. CDR3 nucleotide sequence: TGCAGCGTTCTCCAGGGGAACACCGGGGAGCTGTTTTTT.

The chain employs TRBV3-1 and TRBJ2-1, with 10 positions matching TRBD2. Unmatched junction bases numbered 12, after V lost 8 bases and J lost 2 bases. The CDR3 has 17 residues. From germline, CDR1 is LGHDT and CDR2 YNNKEL (reference sequence). CDR3 amino acids: CASCKPLSGRTYNEQFF. The CDR3 DNA reads TGTGCCAGCTGCAAGCCCCTTAGCGGGAGGACCTACAATGAGCAGTTCTTC.

This chain's CDR3 is CASSNTGGPTGELFF. The DNA for the CDR3 is TGCGCCAGCAGCAATACGGGAGGCCCTACCGGGGAGCTGTTTTTT. The V gene is TRBV5-1, the J gene TRBJ2-2; 7 nucleotides align to TRBD2. V lost 4 bases to trimming and J lost 5 bases; unmatched junction nucleotides: 8. Looked up from germline, CDR1 is SGHRS and CDR2 is YFSETQ. The CDR3 is 15 residues long.

This clonotype was counted many times. This sequence joins TRBV7-9 and TRBJ2-7; D unresolved. The CDR3 totals 12 residues. Germline V gene sequence: CDR1 SEHNR, CDR2 FQNEAQ (reference sequence). Trimming cost V 0 bases and J 6 bases, with 6 bases left between them. The CDR3 reads CASSLAKREQYF. The CDR3 region has the DNA TGTGCCAGCAGCTTAGCAAAGCGCGAGCAGTACTTC.

On this clonotype: Being one base from a much bigger clone, this may be a read error. The CDR3 loop reads CGASNRGSYNEQFF. The CDR3 coding sequence is TGCGGTGCTTCAAACAGGGGCTCCTACAATGAGCAGTTCTTC. The V and J genes are TRBV20-1 and TRBJ2-1, with TRBD1 matching 7 bases. The CDR3 sequence is 14 residues long. Germline CDR1 and CDR2: DFQATT and SNEGSKA (reference sequence).